This T cell receptor beta chain was sequenced during a study of blood T cell repertoires in COVID-19. In the study overall: Some COVID-19 samples were acute and others convalescent; all came from the United States, Italy and Spain. Nucleic acid was either cDNA or gDNA, and it came from T cells, B-cell-depleted T cells, or PBMCs.

Method: immunoSEQ multiplex PCR; TCRdb's copy keeps in-frame clones and lacks some. Of about 170,000 clones detected, about 83% appear once; the ten largest clones hold about 19%. CDR3 length: 14 amino acids. The germline V gene encodes CDR1 SGHAT and CDR2 FQDESV (reference sequence). V dropped 0 bases and J dropped 3 bases, with 8 bases sitting between them. The TCR sequence derives from a woman aged 70 to 79 who had recovered from COVID-19. The chain is built from TRBV11-1 and TRBJ1-1; no clear D. Sequenced: peripheral blood. The CDR3 is CASSLAFVDTEAFF. As DNA, the CDR3 is TGTGCCAGCAGCTTAGCGTTCGTCGACACTGAAGCTTTCTTT.